The 32 T cell receptor beta chains presented below share a single source sample, sequenced in a study of T cell responses to AZD1222 COVID-19 vaccine. Profiled with immunoSEQ multiplex PCR; TCRdb holds only in-frame clones, not every one. The sample carries some 170,000 clones, approximately 94% recorded once. The input for sequencing was peripheral blood, taken on day 0 of AZD1222 vaccination. Source of these receptors: an adult in good health.

The rearrangement joins TRBV4-2 to TRBJ1-6; possibly TRBD1 for D (6 bases). This CDR3 region has 17 residues. CDR1 is LGHNA, CDR2 YNFKEQ, per germline. V was cut by 0 bases and J by 9 bases, with 18 bases left in between. The CDR3 DNA reads TGTGCCAGCAGCCAAGACCCGGCGCAGGGGTTTAGTTCACCCCTCCACTTT. Encoded protein: CASSQDPAQGFSSPLHF.

V usage is TRBV11-1 and J usage is TRBJ1-1; D is ambiguous. This CDR3 has 13 amino acids. The V and J ends lost 4 bases and 6 bases respectively, with 12 bases between them. Germline V gene lookup returns CDR1 SGHAT and CDR2 FQDESV (reference sequence). CDR3 in DNA: TGTGCCAGCAGCTCCCCGTTTGAATCTGAAGCTTTCTTT. Translation: CASSSPFESEAFF. The variable domain in full, with the rest retrieved from reference TRBV11-1 and TRBJ1-1, is EAEVAQSPRYKITEKSQAVAFWCDPISGHATLYWYRQILGQGPELLVQFQDESVVDDSQLPKDRFSAERLKGVDSTLKIQPAELGDSAMYLCASSSPFESEAFFGQGTRLTVV.

This clone was observed once. The chain links TRBV6-6 to TRBJ1-5; 7 bases match TRBD1. Germline V gene sequence: CDR1 MNHNY, CDR2 SVGAGI (reference sequence). The CDR3 is 16 amino acids. The J segment lost 0 bases and the V segment lost 2 bases, leaving 4 bases of the junction unmatched. The CDR3 sequence: CASSYLTGDSNQPQHF. The CDR3 coding sequence is TGTGCCAGCAGTTACCTTACAGGGGATAGCAATCAGCCCCAGCATTTT.

The V gene is TRBV19, the J gene TRBJ1-2; D gene ambiguous. The CDR3 extends over 13 amino acids. Germline V gene data show CDR1 as LNHDA and CDR2 as SQIVND (reference sequence). With 3 bases removed from V and 2 bases from J, the gap between germline ends came to 7 bases. CDR3 in DNA: TGTGCCAGTAGTATCAACGGAAACTATGGCTACACCTTC. As protein: CASSINGNYGYTF.

The chain carries TRBV10-3 and TRBJ2-3; D may match TRBD1 or TRBD2 (5 bases each). Germline loops: CDR1 ENHRY, CDR2 SYGVKD. V was clipped by 4 bases and J by 3 bases, with 14 bases between them. The CDR3 consists of 15 residues. The CDR3 sequence is CAISGNRRRTDTQYF. The CDR3 coding sequence is TGTGCCATCAGTGGGAACAGGAGGAGAACAGATACGCAGTATTTT.

This chain links TRBV20-1 with TRBJ1-5, with a tentative D call TRBD1 (5 bases). Germline CDR1 reads DFQATT; CDR2 reads SNEGSKA (reference sequence). The CDR3 is 15 amino acids. Trimming pared 5 bases from V and 7 bases from J, leaving 21 bases between. CDR3 DNA: TGCAGTGCTCGTGGGCAGGGTGAAGTTTGGCAGCCCCAGCATTTT. Its translation is CSARGQGEVWQPQHF.

In this sample, this clone is medium-sized (0.01 to 0.1%). This chain links TRBV5-4 with TRBJ2-5; tentative D call: TRBD2 (6 bases). CDR3 length equals 16 residues. Germline lookup yields CDR1 SGHNT and CDR2 YYREEE (reference sequence). V dropped 1 base and J dropped 2 bases, with 15 bases sitting between them. The CDR3 DNA follows: TGTGCCAGCAGCTTGTTGGGACTCGAAATTCAAGAGACCCAGTACTTC. Encoded protein: CASSLLGLEIQETQYF.

This clone was picked up one time. The chain employs TRBV10-1 and TRBJ2-5; 8 bases are shared with TRBD2. CDR1 WNHNN and CDR2 SYGVQD come from the germline V gene (reference sequence). This CDR3 region has 16 residues. V was clipped by 3 bases and J by 5 bases; unmatched bases: 11. Here the CDR3 DNA reads TGCGCCAGCAGTGATCTGGGTAGCGGGAATGTTGAGACCCAGTACTTC. It specifies CASSDLGSGNVETQYF.

The J gene is TRBJ2-7, the V gene TRBV7-5; the table's D call of TRBD2 was not tested on the DNA. TRBV7-5 represents a pseudogene. The CDR3 has 18 amino acids. CDR3 DNA: TGTGTCAGAAGCTTAAGCAAGGGGAGGGCAGATCATACCTACGAGCAGTACTTC. Translated, it gives CVRSLSKGRADHTYEQYF.

The V and J genes are TRBV6-5 and TRBJ1-2; D might be TRBD1 (5 bases). V gave up 2 bases and J gave up 6 bases, with 7 bases separating them. CDR3 length: 12 amino acids. Germline loops: CDR1 MNHEY, CDR2 SVGAGI. The CDR3 reads CASSYIGDGYTF. The CDR3 bases are TGTGCCAGCAGTTACATAGGGGATGGCTACACCTTC.

This chain joins TRBV7-9 and TRBJ2-3; D gene unclear. CDR1 and CDR2 (germline): SEHNR, FQNEAQ (reference sequence). V was pared by 1 base and J by 1 base, with 6 bases between. The CDR3 covers 14 residues. CDR3 residues: CASSLVVGTDTQYF. For the CDR3, the DNA is TGTGCCAGCAGCTTAGTAGTTGGCACAGATACGCAGTATTTT.

The chain has TRBV5-4 and TRBJ2-7, with 7 nucleotides matching TRBD1. The ends lost 0 bases at V and 2 bases at J; junction bases unmatched: 5. The CDR3 sequence is 15 residues long. The germline V gene encodes CDR1 SGHNT and CDR2 YYREEE (reference sequence). The CDR3 region has the DNA TGTGCCAGCAGCTTGGGGACAGGATCCACCTACGAGCAGTACTTC. It yields the protein CASSLGTGSTYEQYF.

The rearrangement links TRBV11-2 to TRBJ2-7, with TRBD1 matching over 8 bases. V lost 3 bases and J lost 2; bases outside the gene matches: 3. The CDR3 consists of 14 residues. Germline CDR1 is SGHAT and CDR2 is FQNNGV. The CDR3 DNA follows: TGTGCCAGCAGCTTGGGCAGGGGGCCCTACGAGCAGTACTTC. Its translation is CASSLGRGPYEQYF.

The chain couples TRBV19 to TRBJ2-2; D unclear. V lost 5 bases and J lost 8, with 9 bases in between. The germline CDR1 and CDR2 sequences are LNHDA and SQIVND (reference sequence). This CDR3 comprises 12 residues. CDR3 amino acids: CASSALGGELFF. The CDR3 bases are TGTGCCAGTAGTGCGCTAGGGGGGGAGCTGTTTTTT.

The chain has TRBV30 and TRBJ1-1; TRBD1 might be the D (6 bases). Germline CDR1 reads GTSNPN; CDR2 reads SVGIG (reference sequence). Deletions cut 0 bases from V and 2 bases from J, with 13 bases between. The length of the CDR3 is 15 residues. CDR3 amino acids: CAWSVPETGNTEAFF. CDR3 nucleotide sequence: TGTGCCTGGAGTGTACCAGAGACAGGTAACACTGAAGCTTTCTTT.

CDR3 protein: CATSWGSFDEQYF. The CDR3 DNA reads TGTGCCACCTCCTGGGGCTCTTTCGACGAGCAGTACTTC. This rearrangement joins TRBV14 to TRBJ2-7, with D perhaps matching TRBD1 (5 bases). Germline assignment: CDR1 SGHDN and CDR2 FVKESK. The CDR3 is made up of 13 amino acids. V shed 10 bases and J shed 5 bases, with 18 bases lying between them. Full variable domain (outside the CDR3, taken from reference TRBV14 and TRBJ2-7): EAGVTQFPSHSVIEKGQTVTLRCDPISGHDNLYWYRRVMGKEIKFLLHFVKESKQDESGMPNNRFLAERTGGTYSTLKVQPAELEDSGVYFCATSWGSFDEQYFGPGTRLTVT.

The rearrangement links TRBV19 to TRBJ1-5; D gene unclear. The germline gives CDR1 LNHDA, CDR2 SQIVND (reference sequence). The germline V and J ends were trimmed by 3 bases and 0 bases, with 18 bases remaining between them. This CDR3 is 18 amino acids long. The CDR3 sequence is CASSMNRHAVYSNQPQHF. CDR3 bases: TGTGCCAGTAGTATGAACAGACACGCCGTCTATAGCAATCAGCCCCAGCATTTT.

The V gene is TRBV2, the J gene TRBJ2-7; D is possibly TRBD2 (5 bases). Germline assignment: CDR1 SNHLY and CDR2 FYNNEI. The CDR3 is 13 residues long. Trimming removed 9 bases at V and 2 bases at J, with 14 bases between. The CDR3 spells CASLRRDTYEQYF. The CDR3, as DNA: TGTGCCAGTCTTCGCCGGGATACCTACGAGCAGTACTTC.

The gene calls are TRBV3-1 (or the pseudogene TRBV3-2) and TRBJ2-7, with TRBD2 matching over 9 bases. The CDR3 is 15 residues long. The germline CDR1 and CDR2 sequences are LGHDT and YNNKEL (reference sequence). V dropped 3 bases and J dropped 6; count of bases not matched to a gene: 9. The CDR3 protein is CASSHSGSHGAEQYF. Written as DNA, the CDR3 is TGTGCCAGCAGCCATAGCGGGAGCCACGGCGCCGAGCAGTACTTC.

J is TRBJ2-3 and V is TRBV10-3; 7 positions match TRBD1. This CDR3 is 16 amino acids long. V dropped 2 bases and J dropped 2; count of bases not matched to a gene: 7. CDR1 and CDR2 from the germline V gene are ENHRY and SYGVKD. This CDR3 reads CAISEVGTAYTDTQYF. The DNA for the CDR3 is TGTGCCATCAGTGAGGTCGGGACAGCATACACAGATACGCAGTATTTT.

The chain couples TRBV5-1 to TRBJ1-1; TRBD1 matches at 8 bases. The V gene end was trimmed by 8 bases and the J gene end by 0 bases; junction bases not matched to a gene: 9. The CDR3 sequence is 15 residues long. CDR1 and CDR2 (germline): SGHRS, YFSETQ. DNA for the CDR3: TGCGCCAGTTCCCAAACAGGGGGAATGAACACTGAAGCTTTCTTT. Encoded protein: CASSQTGGMNTEAFF.

The chain couples TRBV7-2 to TRBJ1-4, with no clear D. The CDR3 runs 12 residues. Germline V gene sequence: CDR1 SGHTA, CDR2 FQGNSA. V was clipped by 5 bases and J by 7 bases, with 8 bases between them. CDR3 coding DNA: TGTGCCAGCAGCCTCAACTTTGAAAAACTGTTTTTT. This sequence encodes CASSLNFEKLFF.

The CDR3 bases are TGTGCCACCAGCAGAGATCTGGTCAGAAATCAGCCCCAGCATTTT. As protein: CATSRDLVRNQPQHF. V usage is TRBV15 and J usage is TRBJ1-5; D gene ambiguous. The CDR3 covers 15 residues. Trimming took 0 bases from V and 4 from J, leaving 10 bases between them. Germline V gene lookup returns CDR1 LNHNV and CDR2 YYDKDF (reference sequence). Supplemented by reference TRBV15 and TRBJ1-5, the full variable domain reads DAMVIQNPRYQVTQFGKPVTLSCSQTLNHNVMYWYQQKSSQAPKLLFHYYDKDFNNEADTPDNFQSRRPNTSFCFLDIRSPGLGDTAMYLCATSRDLVRNQPQHFGDGTRLSIL.

This clone appeared once. The chain's CDR3 is CASSQDPLGLVYNEQFF. CDR3 nucleotide sequence: TGTGCCAGCAGCCAAGACCCCCTGGGGCTAGTATACAATGAGCAGTTCTTC. The V gene is TRBV4-2, the J gene TRBJ2-1; D perhaps matches TRBD1 (5 bases). The V gene's germline CDR1 is LGHNA and CDR2 YNFKEQ. The CDR3 totals 17 residues. V shed 0 bases and J shed 4 bases, with 16 bases lying between them.

This chain joins TRBV9 and TRBJ2-3, with D unresolved. This CDR3 comprises 13 residues. Trimming stripped 0 bases from V and 6 bases from J, with 8 bases between. From germline, CDR1 is SGDLS and CDR2 YYNGEE. The CDR3 is CASSVDFGDTQYF. In DNA, the CDR3 is TGTGCCAGCAGCGTAGACTTTGGGGATACGCAGTATTTT.

This clone has only a few counts. The chain has TRBV29-1 and TRBJ2-1; maybe TRBD2 (6 bases). Germline V gene lookup returns CDR1 SQVTM and CDR2 ANQGSEA. V dropped 2 bases and J dropped 10 bases, with 9 bases sitting between them. CDR3 length: 11 amino acids. This chain's CDR3 is CSVEWGEEQFF. In nucleotides, the CDR3 is TGCAGCGTTGAATGGGGGGAAGAGCAGTTCTTC.

The chain employs TRBV6-6 and TRBJ1-2, with D hard to call. This CDR3 is 13 amino acids long. The V gene lost 0 bases and the J gene lost 8 bases, with 10 bases spanning the gap. Germline CDR1 MNHNY, CDR2 SVGAGI (reference sequence). This chain's CDR3 is CASSYSPGRGYTF. As DNA, the CDR3 is TGTGCCAGCAGTTACTCGCCGGGGAGGGGCTACACCTTC.

The V call is TRBV6-4, the J call TRBJ2-3; 7 bases agree with TRBD2. Germline V gene lookup returns CDR1 MRHNA and CDR2 SNTAGT. This CDR3 is 16 amino acids long. V lost 3 bases and J lost 0; bases outside the gene matches: 6. CDR3 nucleotides: TGTGCCAGCAGTGATGCGGGAGCCTCTAGCACAGATACGCAGTATTTT. Translated, it gives CASSDAGASSTDTQYF.

The rearrangement uses TRBV18 and TRBJ1-1, with a weak D call TRBD1 (5 bases). The CDR3 is made up of 20 amino acids. Between the trimmed V and J ends, which lost 0 bases and 1 base, there was a span of 24 bases. CDR1 KGHSH and CDR2 LQKENI come from the germline V gene. CDR3 amino acids: CASSPPLYSGSDPKNTEAFF. The DNA for the CDR3 is TGTGCCAGCTCACCACCGCTGTATTCAGGGTCAGACCCCAAGAACACTGAAGCTTTCTTT.

The gene calls are TRBV6-1 and TRBJ1-2, with 8 bases lining up with TRBD1. Trimming cost V 2 bases and J 5 bases; bases outside gene matches: 13. The V gene's germline CDR1 is MNHNS and CDR2 SASEGT. This CDR3 has 17 residues. Here the CDR3 DNA reads TGTGCCAGCAGTGAATTGCCGGGACAGGCTTCCCCTTATGGCTACACCTTC. It translates to CASSELPGQASPYGYTF.

The chain combines TRBV2 with TRBJ2-5, with a weak D call TRBD1 (5 bases). The germline V gene has CDR1 SNHLY and CDR2 FYNNEI. Trimming stripped 3 bases from V and 4 bases from J, with 9 bases between. The CDR3 has 13 residues. CDR3 protein: CASSDDRGETQYF. For the CDR3, the DNA is TGTGCCAGCAGTGACGACAGAGGAGAGACCCAGTACTTC.

V gene TRBV13 combines with J gene TRBJ1-3; D call uncertain. The CDR3 loop spans 14 amino acids. Trimming removed 5 bases from V and 8 bases from J, with 16 bases in between. Germline V gives CDR1 PRHDT, CDR2 FYEKMQ (reference sequence). The CDR3 DNA is TGTGCCAGCAGCCCCACGAACATGCCTGACACCATATATTTT. Protein sequence: CASSPTNMPDTIYF.